Listed below are T cell receptor beta chains from one sample, sequenced in a study of human T cells and chemical hapten exposure. TCRdb recomputed calls from the reads with MiXCR, one row per CDR3 protein. The table records about 120,000 distinct CDR3 sequences, 8.5% to 9% of them present only once. Input material: whole blood. These receptors were obtained from a human donor in good health. Some clones in this sample may be carry-over from other donors' samples. Both conserved end residues are trimmed from each CDR3. The order of the fields is V gene, J gene, CDR3 protein.

TRBV5-6	TRBJ2-7	ASSQDRTSYEQY
TRBV7-2	TRBJ2-1	ASSKGTGMGEQF
TRBV6-1	TRBJ1-5	ASTQNSNQPQH
TRBV2	TRBJ1-1	ASSGQRGLSTEAF
TRBV11-2	TRBJ1-5	ASSLGDREDQPQH
TRBV20-1	TRBJ2-5	SARDLMVGETQY
TRBV5-5	TRBJ2-5	ASSPDYFQETQY
TRBV7-6	TRBJ2-6	ASSPLPPATGANVLT
TRBV6-2/TRBV6-3	TRBJ2-2	ASSLGGPGELF
TRBV14	TRBJ2-3	ASSQGGVTTQY
TRBV27	TRBJ2-5	ASRRTGAGRWETQY
TRBV20-1	TRBJ2-1	SAAGSTGYNEQF
TRBV12-3/TRBV12-4	TRBJ2-3	ASSPGLKDTDTQY
TRBV29-1	TRBJ2-3	SVEVPGQGADTQY
TRBV7-3	TRBJ2-3	ASSSPLGLAGVDTDTQY
TRBV24-1	TRBJ2-1	ATSEGYNEQF
TRBV19	TRBJ1-2	ASSIGTGLGYGYT
TRBV20-1	TRBJ1-5	SAPREGDGGNQPQH
TRBV11-1	TRBJ2-1	ASSDGGSSYNEQF
TRBV12-3/TRBV12-4	TRBJ2-3	ASSLGTDTQY
TRBV20-1	TRBJ2-7	SAASGDRVVSYEQY
TRBV6-2/TRBV6-3	TRBJ2-1	ASSSLQAPTSGRGNEQF
TRBV20-1	TRBJ2-3	SATASSGSSTDTQY
TRBV7-2	TRBJ1-4	ASSLEGVTNEKLF
TRBV5-5	TRBJ2-2	ASSLAGAAGELF
TRBV20-1	TRBJ2-3	SVIAADTQY
TRBV7-2	TRBJ2-3	ASSLVGGGADTQY
TRBV2	TRBJ1-2	ASSDGGYGYT
TRBV6-5	TRBJ2-7	ASSQGQGLYEQY
TRBV24-1	TRBJ2-2	ATSDTGELF
TRBV20-1	TRBJ1-6	SASIDSAATNSPLH
TRBV10-3	TRBJ2-2	AIKRGGHSNTGELF
TRBV6-1	TRBJ2-2	ASSESRGLAATGELF
TRBV6-1	TRBJ2-1	ASSARTTGYNEQF
TRBV12-3/TRBV12-4	TRBJ1-2	ASSLQPGRNGYT
TRBV4-3	TRBJ2-2	ASSQPAGANTGELF
TRBV14	TRBJ2-3	ASSGLAGESTDTQY
TRBV9	TRBJ1-6	ASGRSDGNSPLH
TRBV7-9	TRBJ2-5	ASSSGQEQETQY
TRBV4-3	TRBJ1-3	ASSQDQGARAGNTIY
TRBV20-1	TRBJ2-7	SATKRDGVYEQY
TRBV10-3	TRBJ2-3	AITPDRVAADTQY
TRBV19	TRBJ1-2	ASSINPGGQYGYT
TRBV6-5	TRBJ1-6	ASSYSTGGGSSYNSPLH
TRBV9	TRBJ1-1	ASSVAQRNTEAF
TRBV14	TRBJ2-2	ASSQDGSGTGELF
TRBV27	TRBJ1-1	ASSLSAWGRGTEAF
TRBV6-2/TRBV6-3	TRBJ1-1	ASSHMGQTTEAF